These T cell receptor beta chains were read from a single sample in a study of blood T cell repertoires in COVID-19. Profiled with immunoSEQ multiplex PCR; TCRdb holds only in-frame clones, not every one. This repertoire shows 90,000 or so clones, approximately 88% found once; its top ten account for about 3.2%. Source material: peripheral blood. The receptors derive from a woman aged 70-85 years with acute or convalescent COVID-19. CDR3s include the opening cysteine and the closing phenylalanine or tryptophan. D genes are given only for firm matches. Part of the rows lack a size; the others show once, few, many or a class for expanded clones.

DNA | CDR3 | V | D | size | J
TGTGCCAGCAGCCAGGCCGGGACAGGGGGGTGGACTGAAGCTTTCTTT | CASSQAGTGGWTEAFF | TRBV7-2 | TRBD1 | NA | TRBJ1-1
TGTGCCAGCAGCTTAGCCGTACAGGGGGCCAAAAACATTCAGTACTTC | CASSLAVQGAKNIQYF | TRBV7-9 | TRBD1 | NA | TRBJ2-4
TGTGCCACCAGCAGAGATACCGGCAGCGACAGACCAGATACGCAGTATTTT | CATSRDTGSDRPDTQYF | TRBV15 | NA | NA | TRBJ2-3
TGTGCCAGCAGCTTAGGACAGGGGGTAGGTGGCTACACCTTC | CASSLGQGVGGYTF | TRBV7-9 | TRBD1 | NA | TRBJ1-2
TGCGCCAGCAGCTTGGAACCGCAGGGGGCGCTGGAGACCCAGTACTTC | CASSLEPQGALETQYF | TRBV5-1 | TRBD1 | NA | TRBJ2-5
TGTGCCAGCAGCGTAGTTTCCAGATCCACTGAAGCTTTCTTT | CASSVVSRSTEAFF | TRBV9 | NA | NA | TRBJ1-1
TGTGCCAGCAGTTTCGGTGGAGAGATTTTATCCCTCCACTTT | CASSFGGEILSLHF | TRBV28 | NA | NA | TRBJ1-6
TGTGCCAGCAGTAGAACATACTCTGGGGCCAACGTCCTGACTTTC | CASSRTYSGANVLTF | TRBV6-2/TRBV6-3 | NA | NA | TRBJ2-6
TGTGCCACGGGGGCCACAGGGGTATATACTGGAAACACCATATATTTT | CATGATGVYTGNTIYF | TRBV19 | TRBD1 | NA | TRBJ1-3
TGTGCCAGCAGTGGGGACAGATGGGGGGTTAGCAATCAGCCCCAGCATTTT | CASSGDRWGVSNQPQHF | TRBV25-1 | TRBD1 | NA | TRBJ1-5
TGTGCCAGCAGCTTGCGTCCCCGGGGGCAAGAGACCCAGTACTTC | CASSLRPRGQETQYF | TRBV5-6 | NA | NA | TRBJ2-5
TGTGCCACCAGCAGGGACAGGGGCACCGGGGAGCTGTTTTTT | CATSRDRGTGELFF | TRBV15 | TRBD1 | NA | TRBJ2-2
TGTGCCAGTAGCATAGCGGGAGGGCCGGGCAATGAGCAGTTCTTC | CASSIAGGPGNEQFF | TRBV19 | TRBD2 | NA | TRBJ2-1
TGTGCCAGCAGCTTAGAGCGGGGCCCCTACGAGCAGTACTTC | CASSLERGPYEQYF | TRBV11-2 | NA | NA | TRBJ2-7
TGTGCCAGCAGCCGACAGGGGCTAAATAATTCACCCCTCCACTTT | CASSRQGLNNSPLHF | TRBV2 | TRBD1 | NA | TRBJ1-6
TGTGCCAGCAGCCGCAGGGGGCCCCAGGAAGAGACCCAGTACTTC | CASSRRGPQEETQYF | TRBV3-1/TRBV3-2 | TRBD1 | NA | TRBJ2-5
TGTGCCAGCTTAGGGAGCGGGAGGGAGTACAATGAGCAGTTCTTC | CASLGSGREYNEQFF | TRBV28 | TRBD2 | NA | TRBJ2-1
TGCGCCAGCAGCCGGGAGGGCGCGGGGGTTGCAGATACGCAGTATTTT | CASSREGAGVADTQYF | TRBV4-1 | TRBD2 | few | TRBJ2-3
TGTGCCAGCAGTCCTGTTACCGGGACAGGGGGCGCTCAGCCCCAGCATTTT | CASSPVTGTGGAQPQHF | TRBV28 | TRBD1 | NA | TRBJ1-5
TGTGCCAGCAGCCGAGACAGGGGTGTTCCTCCCCAGCATTTT | CASSRDRGVPPQHF | TRBV6-5 | TRBD1 | NA | TRBJ1-5
TGCGCCAGCAGCGTGGGACAGGGGTATTCACCCCTCCACTTT | CASSVGQGYSPLHF | TRBV5-1 | TRBD1 | NA | TRBJ1-6
TGTGCCAGCAGTTCCCCGGGCTCTGGGGCCAACGTCCTGACTTTC | CASSSPGSGANVLTF | TRBV27 | NA | NA | TRBJ2-6
TGTGCCAGCAGCTTAGGGGGTCGGGGTCTAACGAACACTGAAGCTTTCTTT | CASSLGGRGLTNTEAFF | TRBV7-9 | NA | NA | TRBJ1-1
TGTGCCAGCAGCGGGACAGGGCAGGGTACTGAAGCTTTCTTT | CASSGTGQGTEAFF | TRBV7-9 | TRBD1 | NA | TRBJ1-1
TGTGCCAGCAGCGAAGTGCTCAGAAATGAAAAACTGTTTTTT | CASSEVLRNEKLFF | TRBV5-5 | NA | NA | TRBJ1-4
TGTGCCAGCAGCGGTGGGACAGCTATTTACGAGCAGTACTTC | CASSGGTAIYEQYF | TRBV7-2 | TRBD1 | NA | TRBJ2-7
TGTGCCAGCAGCCTCCCGACGAACAAACTAGCTATGGGCACCGGGGAGCTGTTTTTT | CASSLPTNKLAMGTGELFF | TRBV11-2 | NA | NA | TRBJ2-2
TGTGCCAGCTCCGGGACAGGGGGCTACGAGCAGTACTTC | CASSGTGGYEQYF | TRBV18 | TRBD1 | NA | TRBJ2-7
TGCAGCTTTCTCCAAGACAGGGGCAATCAGCCCCAGCATTTT | CSFLQDRGNQPQHF | TRBV29-1 | TRBD1 | once | TRBJ1-5
TGCACCAGCAGCCAGACAGTTTCACCCCTCCACTTT | CTSSQTVSPLHF | TRBV1 | NA | NA | TRBJ1-6
TGTGCCAGCAGTACCGGGACAGCTAACTATGGCTACACCTTC | CASSTGTANYGYTF | TRBV28 | TRBD1 | NA | TRBJ1-2
TGTGCCAGCAGGTCCGGACAGGGAGATACGCAGTATTTT | CASRSGQGDTQYF | TRBV12-3/TRBV12-4 | TRBD1 | NA | TRBJ2-3
TGTGCCAGCAGCGCGCGGACAGGGCCCGGCTATGGCTACACCTTC | CASSARTGPGYGYTF | TRBV9 | TRBD1 | NA | TRBJ1-2
TGTGCCAGTAGTATAGGGACACAAGAGACCCAGTACTTC | CASSIGTQETQYF | TRBV19 | NA | NA | TRBJ2-5
TGTGCCAGCAGCGGGGCGGGGGCCGGGAAAGAGACCCAGTACTTC | CASSGAGAGKETQYF | TRBV2 | NA | NA | TRBJ2-5
TGCGCCAGCAGCTTAGACTTCACAGATACGCAGTATTTT | CASSLDFTDTQYF | TRBV5-1 | NA | once | TRBJ2-3
TGTGCCAGCAGCTCCTCGCGTCAACGGTCCTCTGGGGCCAACGTCCTGACTTTC | CASSSSRQRSSGANVLTF | TRBV7-2 | NA | NA | TRBJ2-6
TGTGCCAGCTCACCACCGGACAGACCAGCTTTCTTT | CASSPPDRPAFF | TRBV18 | NA | NA | TRBJ1-1